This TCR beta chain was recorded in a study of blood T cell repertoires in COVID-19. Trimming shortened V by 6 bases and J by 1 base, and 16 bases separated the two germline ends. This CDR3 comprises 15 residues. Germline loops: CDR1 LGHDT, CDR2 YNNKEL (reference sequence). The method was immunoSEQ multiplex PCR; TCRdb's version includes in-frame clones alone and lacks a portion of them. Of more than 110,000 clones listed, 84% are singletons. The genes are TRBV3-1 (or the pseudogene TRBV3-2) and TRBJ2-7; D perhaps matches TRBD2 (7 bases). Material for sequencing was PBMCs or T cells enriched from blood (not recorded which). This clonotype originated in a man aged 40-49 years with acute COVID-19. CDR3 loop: CASSPAGGPSYEQYF. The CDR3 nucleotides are TGTGCCAGCAGTCCCGCCGGGGGGCCTTCCTACGAGCAGTACTTC.